The rows below give T cell receptor beta chains drawn from one sample of a study of blood T cell repertoires in COVID-19. TCRdb's copy holds only in-frame clones and misses some; the assay was immunoSEQ multiplex PCR. The sample consists of fewer than 40,000 clones, approximately 92% of them appearing once. The sample was peripheral blood. These receptor sequences come from a man older than 75 with acute or convalescent COVID-19. Each CDR3 is given with its conserved first and last residue. The D gene is left open where the match is weak.

CDR3 protein: CASLRDNQETQYF; V gene: TRBV2; J gene: TRBJ2-5; D gene: -
CDR3 protein: CARGEAEAFF; V gene: TRBV6-4; J gene: TRBJ1-1; D gene: -
CDR3 protein: CAIFRTEGYGYTF; V gene: TRBV10-3; J gene: TRBJ1-2; D gene: -
CDR3 protein: CASSGRDFSYGYTF; V gene: TRBV6-5; J gene: TRBJ1-2; D gene: -
CDR3 protein: CAISGYRDQPQHF; V gene: TRBV10-3; J gene: TRBJ1-5; D gene: -
CDR3 protein: CASRRGQGSEQYF; V gene: TRBV5-1; J gene: TRBJ2-7; D gene: TRBD1
CDR3 protein: CASSFSGSTDTQYF; V gene: TRBV5-1; J gene: TRBJ2-3; D gene: -
CDR3 protein: CASNALNGAVEQFF; V gene: TRBV4-2; J gene: TRBJ2-1; D gene: -
CDR3 protein: CASSTAGSGRALHEQYF; V gene: TRBV19; J gene: TRBJ2-7; D gene: TRBD2
CDR3 protein: CASSPQGPGELFF; V gene: TRBV7-2; J gene: TRBJ2-2; D gene: -
CDR3 protein: CASSASLADQETQYF; V gene: TRBV5-6; J gene: TRBJ2-5; D gene: -
CDR3 protein: CASSWRSTDTQYF; V gene: TRBV18; J gene: TRBJ2-3; D gene: -
CDR3 protein: CAISESTGLAEYNEQFF; V gene: TRBV10-3; J gene: TRBJ2-1; D gene: TRBD2
CDR3 protein: CASTSLRDRAVSGNTIYF; V gene: TRBV19; J gene: TRBJ1-3; D gene: TRBD1
CDR3 protein: CAISEAGGRGDTQYF; V gene: TRBV10-3; J gene: TRBJ2-3; D gene: TRBD2
CDR3 protein: CASSRQTGPIGTLHF; V gene: TRBV7-8; J gene: TRBJ1-6; D gene: -